What follows are 28 T cell receptor beta chains derived from one specimen sequenced in a study of Graves' ophthalmopathy and Graves' hyperthyroidism. CDR3 regions of TCR beta were amplified from RNA transcripts. First-round RT-PCR relied on HTBI primers, and a second-round multiplex PCR came next. TCRdb recomputed calls from the multiplex PCR reads with MiXCR, one row per CDR3 protein. The repertoire has fewer than 650,000 distinct CDR3 sequences, roughly 20% of them found once; the top ten carry roughly 7.4%. The sequencing input was peripheral blood. Receptors originate from a woman younger than 35 with stable Graves' hyperthyroidism. Some clones in this sample may be carry-over from other donors' samples.

This clonotype was detected many times. The chain recombines TRBV19 with TRBJ2-7; either TRBD1 or TRBD2 may fit D (5 bases each). V lost 4 bases to trimming and J lost 3 bases, with 16 bases between them. The CDR3 is 15 amino acids. Germline loops: CDR1 LNHDA, CDR2 SQIVND (reference sequence). The chain's CDR3 is CASSTTGTGNYEQYF. The CDR3 DNA reads TGTGCCAGTAGTACGACCGGGACGGGGAACTACGAGCAGTACTTC.

The chain couples TRBV5-1 to TRBJ2-2; weak D call: TRBD2 (6 bases). The CDR3 extends over 15 amino acids. Germline V CDR1 and CDR2: SGHRS, YFSETQ. Trimming cost V 2 bases and J 6 bases, with 14 bases left between them. The CDR3 nucleotides are TGCGCCAGCAGCTTCCTTGCGGGGAGCCCCGGGGAGCTGTTTTTT. Translating gives CASSFLAGSPGELFF.

This clonotype was counted many times. V usage is TRBV28 and J usage is TRBJ2-7; either TRBD1 or TRBD2 may fit D (6 bases each). Germline V gene lookup returns CDR1 MDHEN and CDR2 SYDVKM. The CDR3 spans 14 residues. Trimming removed 5 bases at V and 5 bases at J, with 16 bases between. The CDR3 spells CASSRGQTSNEQYF. The CDR3 coding sequence is TGTGCCAGCAGTCGGGGGCAGACGTCGAACGAGCAGTACTTC.

V gene TRBV11-2 combines with J gene TRBJ2-2; 15 bases agree with TRBD2. Germline V gene sequence: CDR1 SGHAT, CDR2 FQNNGV. CDR3 length: 18 residues. V lost 4 bases and J lost 4; bases outside the gene matches: 7. For the CDR3, the DNA is TGTGCCAGCAGCTCCGGACTAGCGGGAGGGCGAAGCACCGGGGAGCTGTTTTTT. It specifies CASSSGLAGGRSTGELFF.

The rearrangement joins TRBV18 to TRBJ1-1, with D possibly TRBD1 on 6 matching bases. The germline V gene has CDR1 KGHSH and CDR2 LQKENI. The CDR3 extends over 15 amino acids. The V gene lost 3 bases and the J gene lost 4 bases, with 15 bases spanning the gap. In nucleotides, the CDR3 is TGTGCCAGCTCACCTCCCGGGACATGGAGCACTGAAGCTTTCTTT. Translated: CASSPPGTWSTEAFF.

This clonotype has more than one count but fewer than ten. The J gene is TRBJ1-5, the V gene TRBV20-1; D unclear. The CDR3 covers 13 residues. Per the germline V gene, CDR1 is DFQATT and CDR2 is SNEGSKA (reference sequence). The V end was cut by 3 bases, the J end by 1 base, with 7 bases between. The DNA of the CDR3 is TGCAGTGCTAGCTGGGAGAGCAATCAGCCCCAGCATTTT. This translates into CSASWESNQPQHF.

This clonotype was recorded many times. The chain has TRBV10-3 and TRBJ2-7; 12 positions match TRBD2. V shed 0 bases and J 4 bases; nucleotides not matched to a gene: 7. The germline V gene has CDR1 ENHRY and CDR2 SYGVKD. The CDR3 extends over 17 amino acids. The CDR3 nucleotides are TGTGCCATCAGTGAGTCGAACCTAGCGGGAGGGAGGTACGAGCAGTACTTC. Translated, it gives CAISESNLAGGRYEQYF.

This clonotype occurred many times. This chain joins TRBV29-1 and TRBJ1-5; 10 nucleotides align to TRBD1. J lost 7 bases, V lost 2 bases, and 8 bases had no gene match. Germline loops: CDR1 SQVTM, CDR2 ANQGSEA. The CDR3 has 15 residues. The DNA of the CDR3 is TGCAGCGTTGAAACCGGGACAGGGGATGAACAGCCCCAGCATTTT. Encoded protein: CSVETGTGDEQPQHF.

At least ten counts were recorded for this clonotype. The DNA of the CDR3 is TGTGCCAGCAGCTTAATGGGCGGCAACTACGAGCAGTACTTC. It is translated as CASSLMGGNYEQYF. The chain uses TRBV7-3 and TRBJ2-7; D ambiguous. The length of the CDR3 is 14 residues. Trimming removed 1 base from V and 3 bases from J, with 10 bases in between. Germline V lookup: CDR1 SGHTA, CDR2 FQGTGA. The whole variable domain, filled in from reference TRBV7-3 and TRBJ2-7, reads GAGVSQTPSNKVTEKGKYVELRCDPISGHTALYWYRQSLGQGPEFLIYFQGTGAADDSGLPNDRFFAVRPEGSVSTLKIQRTERGDSAVYLCASSLMGGNYEQYFGPGTRLTVT.

The sample holds many counts of this clonotype. V usage is TRBV6-1 and J usage is TRBJ2-5; the match to TRBD1 covers 8 bases. The CDR3 sequence is 15 residues long. The V and J ends lost 5 bases and 5 bases, in that order; junction bases with no gene match: 10. Germline-derived CDR1 and CDR2 are MNHNS and SASEGT. CDR3 bases: TGTGCCAGCAGTCGAAGCGGACAGGGATTTGAGACCCAGTACTTC. This encodes CASSRSGQGFETQYF.

The chain links TRBV9 to TRBJ1-5; D is ambiguous. CDR3 length equals 12 residues. In germline, CDR1 is SGDLS, CDR2 YYNGEE. The V gene lost 3 bases and the J gene lost 6 bases, with 7 bases spanning the gap. The CDR3 here is CASSARGQPQHF. The CDR3 DNA follows: TGTGCCAGCAGCGCCAGAGGTCAGCCCCAGCATTTT.

V gene TRBV15 combines with J gene TRBJ2-7, with TRBD1 identical over 11 bases. Germline CDR1 is LNHNV and CDR2 is YYDKDF (reference sequence). The CDR3 has 14 amino acids. Trimming at V came to 1 base and at J to 4 bases, leaving 0 bases not matched to a gene. The CDR3 region is CATSRGDRGYEQYF. The CDR3 coding sequence is TGTGCCACCAGCAGAGGGGACAGGGGGTACGAGCAGTACTTC. The full variable domain, rest sourced from reference TRBV15 and TRBJ2-7, is DAMVIQNPRYQVTQFGKPVTLSCSQTLNHNVMYWYQQKSSQAPKLLFHYYDKDFNNEADTPDNFQSRRPNTSFCFLDIRSPGLGDTAMYLCATSRGDRGYEQYFGPGTRLTVT.

The chain carries TRBV7-8 and TRBJ2-7, with D possibly matching TRBD2 (6 bases). The V and J ends lost 5 bases and 3 bases respectively, with 14 bases between them. Per the germline V gene, CDR1 is SGHVS and CDR2 is FQNEAQ. The CDR3 spans 14 residues. CDR3 bases: TGTGCCAGCAGCCTTCCGGCCGGGGGCTACGAGCAGTACTTC. Amino acids: CASSLPAGGYEQYF.

This clonotype was picked up a small number of times. Here the CDR3 DNA reads TGTGCCAGCAGTGAAGTAGCAGCCCCAGAGACCCAGTACTTC. Translated: CASSEVAAPETQYF. The chain couples TRBV2 to TRBJ2-5, with unresolved D. V was pared by 1 base and J by 4 bases, with 10 bases between. Germline-derived CDR1 and CDR2 are SNHLY and FYNNEI. The CDR3 totals 14 residues.

The table lists this clonotype with many counts. The rearrangement links TRBV6-2 or TRBV6-3 to TRBJ2-2; D not resolved. Trimming took off 3 bases at V and 3 bases at J, with 5 bases between the two ends. Germline-derived CDR1 and CDR2 are MNHEY and SVGEGT. The CDR3 length is 13 residues. The CDR3 DNA follows: TGTGCCAGCAGTTATGGGTACACCGGGGAGCTGTTTTTT. It yields the protein CASSYGYTGELFF.

This clonotype was observed many times. The rearrangement joins TRBV12-3 or TRBV12-4 to TRBJ2-2, with unresolved D. Trimming cost V 3 bases and J 7 bases, with 6 bases left between them. The CDR3 runs to 12 residues. CDR3 DNA: TGTGCCAGCAGTTTGCTGGACGGGGAGCTGTTTTTT. The encoded protein is CASSLLDGELFF.

This clonotype came up a few times. CDR3 DNA: TGTGCCAGCAGCGCCGTCACGTCGTACACTGAAGCTTTCTTT. Encoded protein: CASSAVTSYTEAFF. This chain joins TRBV9 and TRBJ1-1; no firm D call. Germline V lookup: CDR1 SGDLS, CDR2 YYNGEE. CDR3 size: 14 residues. The ends were cut back, 3 bases at V and 3 bases at J, with 12 bases in the middle.

This clonotype was counted ten times or more. This sequence joins TRBV6-1 and TRBJ1-1; D is undetermined. There are 10 residues in the CDR3. Trimming removed 6 bases at V and 7 bases at J, with 6 bases between. Germline CDR1 is MNHNS and CDR2 is SASEGT. Written as DNA, the CDR3 is TGTGCCAGCAGGGCGGGTGAAGCTTTCTTT. Translation: CASRAGEAFF.

Note on this clonotype: A read error may produce the germline difference seen at one junction end. This rearrangement joins TRBV2 to TRBJ2-5; the D is unclear. Germline CDR1 SNHLY, CDR2 FYNNEI. This CDR3 comprises 11 residues. The CDR3, as DNA: TGTGCTAGCAGTGATTCGGAGACCCAGTACTTC. As protein: CASSDSETQYF.

This clonotype was counted many times. The chain has TRBV19 and TRBJ1-5, with a tentative D call TRBD1 (6 bases). Germline values: CDR1 LNHDA, CDR2 SQIVND (reference sequence). The CDR3 length is 16 residues. With 7 bases removed from V and 3 bases from J, the gap between germline ends came to 19 bases. The CDR3 DNA reads TGTGCCAGTATAGGGGCTGGGGGCGCTTCCAATCAGCCCCAGCATTTT. It translates to CASIGAGGASNQPQHF.

Turning to this clonotype: The conserved final phenylalanine or tryptophan is absent from the CDR3, which likely points to a read error. The chain is built from TRBV3-1 and TRBJ2-2; 12 bases map to TRBD1. This CDR3 has 15 residues. Germline CDR1 LGHDT, CDR2 YNNKEL (reference sequence). The J segment lost 10 bases and the V segment lost 4 bases, leaving 7 bases of the junction unmatched. The CDR3 is CASSPEGQGAAELFL. The DNA for the CDR3 is TGTGCCAGCAGCCCAGAGGGACAGGGGGCTGCGGAGCTGTTTTTA.

The chain combines TRBV7-3 with TRBJ2-7; 7 bases map to TRBD1. CDR3 length equals 14 residues. Trimming cost V 6 bases and J 2 bases; bases outside gene matches: 7. Germline V gives CDR1 SGHTA, CDR2 FQGTGA. This CDR3 is CASRLRDSPYEQYF. The CDR3 DNA reads TGTGCCAGCAGACTCCGGGACAGCCCCTACGAGCAGTACTTC. Using reference TRBV7-3 and TRBJ2-7 for the parts outside the CDR3, the full variable domain is GAGVSQTPSNKVTEKGKYVELRCDPISGHTALYWYRQSLGQGPEFLIYFQGTGAADDSGLPNDRFFAVRPEGSVSTLKIQRTERGDSAVYLCASRLRDSPYEQYFGPGTRLTVT.

The chain uses TRBV6-1 and TRBJ1-1; D might be TRBD1 (5 bases). CDR1 is MNHNS and CDR2 is SASEGT in the germline V gene. V dropped 0 bases and J dropped 7 bases, with 12 bases sitting between them. This CDR3 comprises 14 residues. CDR3 amino acids: CASSEAGGVNEAFF. The CDR3 DNA reads as TGTGCCAGCAGTGAAGCGGGAGGGGTTAATGAAGCTTTCTTT.

At least ten counts were recorded for this clonotype. The J gene is TRBJ2-4, the V gene TRBV28; D is possibly TRBD1 or TRBD2 (5 bases each). The CDR3 is made up of 15 amino acids. Germline loops: CDR1 MDHEN, CDR2 SYDVKM. Trimming pared 3 bases from V and 1 base from J, leaving 10 bases between. The CDR3 sequence is CASSLGVGAKNIQYF. The CDR3 bases are TGTGCCAGCAGTTTGGGGGTCGGGGCCAAAAACATTCAGTACTTC.

This clonotype appeared many times. This sequence joins TRBV5-4 and TRBJ1-2, with no clear D. CDR1 is SGHNT, CDR2 YYREEE, per germline (reference sequence). The germline V and J ends were trimmed by 1 base and 10 bases, with 14 bases remaining between them. The length of the CDR3 is 13 residues. CDR3 sequence reads: CASSLTDYLDYTF. The CDR3 bases are TGTGCCAGCAGCTTGACCGATTACCTTGACTACACCTTC.

This clonotype was recorded many times. V usage is TRBV24-1 and J usage is TRBJ2-7; D is tentatively TRBD1 or TRBD2 (5 bases each). Germline CDR1 is KGHDR and CDR2 is SFDVKD. This CDR3 has 16 amino acids. V was shortened by 9 bases and J by 4 bases, with 24 bases between the two germline ends. For the CDR3, the DNA is TGTGCCACCTCACCAGGGCTCCGTGGTGGGGGTTACGAGCAGTACTTC. Its translation: CATSPGLRGGGYEQYF.

There are a few counts of this clonotype. The chain is built from TRBV19 and TRBJ1-6, with unresolved D. The CDR3 length is 15 residues. The V end lost 3 bases, the J end lost 6 bases, and 12 bases lay between the germline ends. Germline V gene data show CDR1 as LNHDA and CDR2 as SQIVND (reference sequence). The CDR3 nucleotides read TGTGCCAGTAGTATCCCGTCGGACCGTAATTCACCCCTCCACTTT. Protein sequence: CASSIPSDRNSPLHF.

This sequence joins TRBV9 and TRBJ1-2, with TRBD1 identical over 11 bases. With V trimmed by 4 bases and J by 6 bases, 11 bases remained unmatched. The CDR3 totals 16 residues. In germline, CDR1 is SGDLS, CDR2 YYNGEE. CDR3 sequence (DNA): TGTGCCAGCAGCCCCTTGGGACAGGGGGGACCCGATGGCTACACCTTC. Translated: CASSPLGQGGPDGYTF.